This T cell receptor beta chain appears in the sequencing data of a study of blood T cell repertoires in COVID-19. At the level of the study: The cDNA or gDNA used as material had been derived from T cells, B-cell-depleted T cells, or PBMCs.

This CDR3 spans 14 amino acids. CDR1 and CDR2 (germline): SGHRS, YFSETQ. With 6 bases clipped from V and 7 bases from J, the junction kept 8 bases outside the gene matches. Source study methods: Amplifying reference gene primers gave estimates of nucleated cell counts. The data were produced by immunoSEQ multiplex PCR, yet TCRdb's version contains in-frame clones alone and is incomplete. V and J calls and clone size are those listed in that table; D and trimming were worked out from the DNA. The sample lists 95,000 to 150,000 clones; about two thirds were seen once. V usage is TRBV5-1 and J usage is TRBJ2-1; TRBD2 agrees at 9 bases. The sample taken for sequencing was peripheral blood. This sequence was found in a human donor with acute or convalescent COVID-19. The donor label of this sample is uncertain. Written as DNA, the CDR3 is TGCGCCAGCAAAAGCGGGACTAGCTTGAATGAGCAGTTCTTC. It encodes CASKSGTSLNEQFF.